This T cell receptor beta chain originates from a study of blood T cell repertoires in COVID-19. About the research overall: Collection of acute and convalescent COVID-19 samples took place in the United States, Italy and Spain. The analysed material was cDNA or gDNA that came from T cells, B-cell-depleted T cells, or PBMCs.

The Seattle patients joined while their infection was active and were tracked longitudinally afterward. Trimming cost V 6 bases and J 1 base; bases outside gene matches: 6. The CDR3 sequence is 15 residues long. CDR1 is SGHRS and CDR2 is YFSETQ in the germline V gene. In the authors' workflow: Estimation of nucleated cell counts was performed using reference gene primer amplification. Only in-frame clones appear in the TCRdb table, and some are missing; sequencing was by immunoSEQ multiplex PCR. For V, J and clone size, that table is used; D and trimming come from the DNA. The sample lists about 130,000 clones, around 89% occurring once.

The TCR comes from a man aged 55 to 70 with COVID-19, enrolled during active disease. Sequenced material: peripheral blood. V gene TRBV5-1 combines with J gene TRBJ2-3; TRBD2 matches 9 bases. The CDR3 protein is CASTLAGARTDTQYF. CDR3 bases: TGCGCCAGCACTTTAGCGGGGGCCCGCACAGATACGCAGTATTTT. Variable domain in full (rest from reference TRBV5-1 and TRBJ2-3): KAGVTQTPRYLIKTRGQQVTLSCSPISGHRSVSWYQQTPGQGLQFLFEYFSETQRNKGNFPGRFSGRQFSNSRSEMNVSTLELGDSALYLCASTLAGARTDTQYFGPGTRLTVL.